The entry below gives a single TCR beta chain sequence along with its context. This clonotype has more than one count but fewer than ten. What antigen it recognizes has not been identified. No base-level quality is on record; no much larger clone is a single base apart. This sample was taken from a study (dated by TCRdb to the mid-2010s). The CDR3 spans 15 residues, from the cysteine through the phenylalanine. CDR3 DNA only is kept here, 45 bases in frame from base 1. V is clipped by 6 bases and J by 1 base, and the sequence between their germline boundaries is 12 bases long. The library was generated by RT-PCR. For sequencing, an Illumina MiSeq was employed. TCRdb took the public reads, trimmed them with fastp at Q25, ran MiXCR for clone calling and kept in-frame beta chains. Duplicate CDR3 protein sequences are folded into a single record with the most common DNA and genes. The table for this sample lists almost 700,000 distinct CDR3 sequences; 11% to 15% of them were counted only once. The ten largest clones take up 3.6% of the sample.

The chain is assembled from TRBV12-3 or TRBV12-4 and TRBJ2-2; tentative D gene TRBD1, with 5 bases matching. The sequenced sample was memory CD4+ T cells from blood. This clonotype originated in a female donor in good health, serving as a healthy control. The sequenced DNA is TGTGCCAGCAGCCACCTCCAGGGGAACACCGGGGAGCTGTTTTTT. It codes for CASSHLQGNTGELFF.